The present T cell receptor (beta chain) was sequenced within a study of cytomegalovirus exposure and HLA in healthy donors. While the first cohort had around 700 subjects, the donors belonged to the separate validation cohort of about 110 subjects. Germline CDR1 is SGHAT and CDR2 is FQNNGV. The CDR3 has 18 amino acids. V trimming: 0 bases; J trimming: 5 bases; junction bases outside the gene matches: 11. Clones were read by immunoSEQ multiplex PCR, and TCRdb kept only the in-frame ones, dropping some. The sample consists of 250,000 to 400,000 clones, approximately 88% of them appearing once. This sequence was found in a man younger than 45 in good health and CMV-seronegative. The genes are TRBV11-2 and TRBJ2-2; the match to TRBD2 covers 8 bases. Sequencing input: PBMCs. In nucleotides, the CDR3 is TGTGCCAGCAGCTTAGAAATGGGACTAGAACCTTTAACCGGGGAGCTGTTTTTT. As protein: CASSLEMGLEPLTGELFF.